Sequencing of this T cell receptor beta chain was carried out in a study of CD8+ T cells in alopecia areata. Once RNA had been extracted, it was reverse transcribed into cDNA to act as the sequencing template. Generated by immunoSEQ multiplex PCR, the TCRdb table keeps only in-frame clones and is missing some. The table lists around 150,000 clones, less than 70% of them singletons. Study results and limitations: With one nonresponder, baseline CD8+ expansion's link to response remains uncertain. Elevated clonality characterized lesional scalp relative to normal scalp, particularly in alopecia totalis/universalis.

The CDR3 totals 14 residues. The germline V and J ends were trimmed by 3 bases and 6 bases, with 9 bases remaining between them. The germline CDR1 and CDR2 sequences are MNHEY and SVGAGI. The treatment: oral pan-JAK inhibitor, 5-10 mg twice daily. As for this clone: Its antigen is not known. Other DNA sequences in the sample encode the same CDR3.

The sequenced sample was CD4+ T cells sorted from blood, obtained at week 24, from a patient treated with tofacitinib. The chain combines TRBV6-5 with TRBJ1-6, with no clear D. The clonotype was recovered from a human donor with alopecia areata. CDR3 nucleotide sequence: TGTGCCAGCAGTTATGGATTGGGTAATTCACCCCTCCACTTT. It yields the protein CASSYGLGNSPLHF.